This T cell receptor (beta chain) was sequenced during a study of technical replicates of blood from several donors (dated by TCRdb to about 2017). Receptors were amplified or captured by the immunoSEQ multiplex PCR assay. Imported from immuneACCESS, the table was reduced by TCRdb to in-frame sequences with V and J called. These copies leave out some clones; in studies compared against another copy, an unresolved V gene accounts for under half, and the cause of the remainder is not known. Here the sample has tens of thousands of clones; 90% occur a single time. The biggest ten clones account for roughly 4.5% of the sample. V and J lose 5 bases and 1 base, and a span of 14 bases separates them. The CDR3 measures 15 amino acids from cysteine to phenylalanine. CDR3 DNA is the only sequence kept; it has 45 bases, read in frame from the first base. In the germline V gene (reference sequence), CDR1 corresponds to SEHNR and CDR2 to FQNEAQ.

Of note for this clone: Its antigen is not yet known. Base qualities are not at hand, and no much larger clone is one base apart.

This sequence was found in a human donor in good health. Some clones in this sample may be carry-over from other donors' samples. The chain is encoded by TRBV7-9 joined to TRBJ1-1, with no reliable assignment of the D segment. Material: PBMCs. Here is the DNA: TGTGCCAGCAGCCCTTGGGAGAGTAGGAACACTGAAGCTTTCTTT. Its protein reads: CASSPWESRNTEAFF.